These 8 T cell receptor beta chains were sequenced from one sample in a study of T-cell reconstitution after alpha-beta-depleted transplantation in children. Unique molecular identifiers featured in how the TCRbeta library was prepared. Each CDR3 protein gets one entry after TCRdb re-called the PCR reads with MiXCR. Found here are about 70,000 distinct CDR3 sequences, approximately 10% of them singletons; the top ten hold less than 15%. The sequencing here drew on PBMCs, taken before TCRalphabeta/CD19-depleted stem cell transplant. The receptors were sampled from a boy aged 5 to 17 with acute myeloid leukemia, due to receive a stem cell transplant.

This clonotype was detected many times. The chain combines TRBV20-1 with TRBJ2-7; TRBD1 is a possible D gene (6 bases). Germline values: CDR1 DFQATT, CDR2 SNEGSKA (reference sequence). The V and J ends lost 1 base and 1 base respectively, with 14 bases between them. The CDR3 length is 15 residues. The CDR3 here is CSARGGRGHSYEQYV. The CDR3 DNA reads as TGCAGTGCTAGAGGGGGTCGGGGACATTCCTACGAGCAGTACGTC.

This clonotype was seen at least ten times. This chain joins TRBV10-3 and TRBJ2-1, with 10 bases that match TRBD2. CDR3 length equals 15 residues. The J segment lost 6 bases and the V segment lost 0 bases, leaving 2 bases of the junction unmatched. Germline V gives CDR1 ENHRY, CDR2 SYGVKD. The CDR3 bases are TGTGCCATCAGTGAGTCTTCTAGCGGGAGCAATGAGCAGTTCTTC. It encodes CAISESSSGSNEQFF.

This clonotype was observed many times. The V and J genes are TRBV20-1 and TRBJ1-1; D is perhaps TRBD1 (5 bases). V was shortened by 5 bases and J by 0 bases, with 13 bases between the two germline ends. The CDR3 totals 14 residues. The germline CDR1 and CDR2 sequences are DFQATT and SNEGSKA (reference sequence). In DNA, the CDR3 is TGCAGTGCTTGGGGGAGGGAAATGAACACTGAAGCTTTCTTT. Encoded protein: CSAWGREMNTEAFF.

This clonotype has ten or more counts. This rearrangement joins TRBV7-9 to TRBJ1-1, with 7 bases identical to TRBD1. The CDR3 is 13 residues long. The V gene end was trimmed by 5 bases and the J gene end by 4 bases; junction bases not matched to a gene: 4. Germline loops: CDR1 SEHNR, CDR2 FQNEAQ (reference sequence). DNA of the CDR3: TGTGCCAGCAGCCCTCCAGGGGGCACTGAAGCTTTCTTT. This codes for CASSPPGGTEAFF.

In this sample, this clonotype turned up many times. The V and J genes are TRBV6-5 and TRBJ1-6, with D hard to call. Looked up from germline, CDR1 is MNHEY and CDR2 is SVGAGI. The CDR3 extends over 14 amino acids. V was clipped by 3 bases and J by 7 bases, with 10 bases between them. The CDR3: CASSYLQRNSPLHF. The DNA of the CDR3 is TGTGCCAGCAGTTATCTACAGAGAAATTCACCCCTCCACTTT.

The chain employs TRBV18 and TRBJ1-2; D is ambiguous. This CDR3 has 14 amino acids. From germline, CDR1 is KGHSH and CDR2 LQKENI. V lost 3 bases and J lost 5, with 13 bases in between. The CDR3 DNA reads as TGTGCCAGCTCACCGGACGGACTTATTTATGGCTACACCTTC. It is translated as CASSPDGLIYGYTF.

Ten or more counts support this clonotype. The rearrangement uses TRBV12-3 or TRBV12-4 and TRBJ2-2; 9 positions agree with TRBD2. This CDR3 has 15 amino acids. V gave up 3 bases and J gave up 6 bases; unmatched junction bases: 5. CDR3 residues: CASSLGQREAGELFF. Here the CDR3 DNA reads TGTGCCAGCAGTTTGGGCCAGCGGGAGGCCGGGGAGCTGTTTTTT.

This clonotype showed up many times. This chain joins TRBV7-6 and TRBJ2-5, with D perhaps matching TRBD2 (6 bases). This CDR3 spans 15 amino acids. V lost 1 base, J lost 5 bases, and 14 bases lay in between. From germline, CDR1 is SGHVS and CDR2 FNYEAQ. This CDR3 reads CASSLVHSGSETQYF. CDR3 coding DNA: TGTGCCAGCAGCTTAGTGCATAGCGGTAGCGAGACCCAGTACTTC. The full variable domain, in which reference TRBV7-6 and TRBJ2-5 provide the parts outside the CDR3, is GAGVSQSPRYKVTKRGQDVALRCDPISGHVSLYWYRQALGQGPEFLTYFNYEAQQDKSGLPNDRFSAERPEGSISTLTIQRTEQRDSAMYRCASSLVHSGSETQYFGPGTRLLVL.